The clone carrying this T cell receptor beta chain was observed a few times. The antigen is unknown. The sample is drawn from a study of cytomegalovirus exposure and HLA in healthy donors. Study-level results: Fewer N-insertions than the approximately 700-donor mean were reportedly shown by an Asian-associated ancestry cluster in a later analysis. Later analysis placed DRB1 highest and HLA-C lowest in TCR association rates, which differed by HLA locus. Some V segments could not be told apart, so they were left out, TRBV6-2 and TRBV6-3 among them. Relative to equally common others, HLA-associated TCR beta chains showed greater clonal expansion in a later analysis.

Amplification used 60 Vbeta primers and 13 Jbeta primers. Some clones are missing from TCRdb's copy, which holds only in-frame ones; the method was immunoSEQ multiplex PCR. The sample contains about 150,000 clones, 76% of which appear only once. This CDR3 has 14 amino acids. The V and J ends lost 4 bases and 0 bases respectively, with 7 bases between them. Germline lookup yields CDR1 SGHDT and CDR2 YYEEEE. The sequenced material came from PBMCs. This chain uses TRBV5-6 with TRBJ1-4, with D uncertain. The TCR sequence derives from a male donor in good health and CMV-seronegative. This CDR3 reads CASSRLATNEKLFF. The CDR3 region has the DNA TGTGCCAGCAGCCGACTCGCAACTAATGAAAAACTGTTTTTT.